This record covers a single TCR beta chain. Its antigen target is currently unknown. No quality values exist for individual bases; no much larger clone is one base distant. The data were taken from a study of shared clonotypes between healthy human individuals (dated by TCRdb to 2018 to 2021). With regard to the full study: The cohort comprised two women and a few men aged 18 to 49 years. Blood TCR repertoires of 5 or 6 healthy adults were deeply sequenced to estimate repertoire size and the extent of clonotype sharing between individuals. Libraries were prepared and TCR repertoires were sequenced by different laboratories using diverse techniques, in order to increase sequencing depth and limit assay-specific biases. Per donor, leukapheresis produced somewhere between about 0.94 and 9 billion PBMCs. Study-wide conclusions, independent of this receptor: The genetic and exposure-history diversity represented was limited by the small number of donors. Pairwise subsampling led to the expectation that sequencing depth would affect the degree of clonotype sharing among donors. Only blood was sampled, and tissue TCR repertoires likely differ from those in blood.

The donors were healthy, HIV-negative adults with no recently reported acute infections or vaccinations. All donors were Caucasian adults living in Nashville, Tennessee, USA. For unsorted samples, roughly 91 million PBMCs were counted, and genomic DNA was extracted using the QIAamp DNA Blood Mini kit. After blood collection by leukapheresis, PBMCs were isolated using Ficoll-Histopaque density gradient centrifugation and then cryopreserved in the vapor phase of liquid nitrogen. Using the deep immunoSEQ assay, multiplex PCR amplified TCR CDR3 regions from genomic DNA. For each cell subset, the extracted genomic DNA was distributed evenly across all wells of several immunoSEQ 96-well plates, and each plate served as one replicate. For unsorted PBMC, each replicate PCR was loaded with approximately 0.3 ug genomic DNA, equivalent to 30,000 or so T cell genomes. Genomic DNA from unsorted PBMC was sequenced over ten immunoSEQ deep assay plates. Purified libraries were measured with a Qubit 3.0 fluorometer, size-checked on a Bioanalyzer 2100, and measured again with the KAPA Library Quantification kit. Every immunoSEQ 96-well plate was sequenced on a separate single-read 150-cycle Illumina NextSeq 550 flow cell. Per the authors' processing: Because the immunoSEQ output included only junctional sequences and no quality scores, the filtering could not be the same as the filtering used for full-length reads. To assign V/J genes and CDR3, sequences were annotated using PyIR, a Python wrapper for IgBLAST v1.9, with IMGT germline references. Any read was removed if the V/J assignment was weak (E-value above 1e-6), the CDR3 was missing, or the read contained stop codons, out-of-frame junctions, or ambiguous translated residues. A V3J clonotype was defined by an identical inferred V gene, J gene, and CDR3 amino acid sequence. Percentage overlap between repertoires was computed as shared unique clonotypes divided by the size of the smaller repertoire. Repertoire richness was assessed with RTK rarefaction, the Chao1 estimator, and Recon v2.1 estimates of unobserved clonotypes. This immuneACCESS table, as held by TCRdb, lists in-frame sequences with V and J called but not all clones. Of the missing ones, under half trace to an unresolved V gene in checked studies; the others have no known cause. V and J calls and clone size are given by that table; D and trimming were obtained from the DNA. For this sample the table gives about 480,000 clones, of which about 80% were detected only once. The ten largest clonotypes hold around 12% of the sample.

From the germline V gene, CDR1 is SQVTM and CDR2 is ANQGSEA. Germline trimming: 8 bases from V, 4 bases from J; junction bases outside gene matches: 7. There are 13 amino acids in the CDR3, from cysteine to phenylalanine inclusive. Only the CDR3 region is kept as DNA, spanning 39 bases read in frame from base 1. Source material: PBMCs. This TCR came from a woman aged 40 to 49 in good health. Some clones in this sample may be carry-over from other donors' samples. The chain was built from TRBV29-1 and TRBJ2-1; 8 junctional bases match TRBD1. The DNA sequence is given as TGCAGCCTCGACAGGGGAGAGTACAATGAGCAGTTCTTC. Its protein product is CSLDRGEYNEQFF.